This TCR beta chain comes out of a study of blood T cell repertoires in COVID-19. Study information: Sites in the United States, Italy and Spain provided acute and convalescent COVID-19 samples.

Across 24 US areas, participants ranged in age from about 18 to 90 years. Each recovered donor of Cohort 3 presented with two negative PCRs, clearance, or symptom resolution. Methods used by the authors: Reference gene primer amplification gave nucleated cell count estimates. TCRdb's table, derived via immunoSEQ multiplex PCR, lists solely in-frame clones and lacks some. V, J and clone size are taken as reported in that table, and D and trimming were inferred from the DNA itself. The sample records around 250,000 clones, 70% to 90% being singletons. Germline assignment: CDR1 SGHRS and CDR2 YFSETQ. The CDR3 is made up of 15 amino acids. Trimming cost V 2 bases and J 0 bases, with 9 bases left between them.

V gene TRBV5-1 combines with J gene TRBJ1-3; D remains ambiguous. Sequenced material: PBMCs or T cells enriched from blood (not recorded which). The TCR comes from a man aged 18 to 30 who had recovered from COVID-19. The CDR3: CASSLVGGSGNTIYF. DNA of the CDR3: TGCGCCAGCAGCTTAGTCGGCGGCTCTGGAAACACCATATATTTT.